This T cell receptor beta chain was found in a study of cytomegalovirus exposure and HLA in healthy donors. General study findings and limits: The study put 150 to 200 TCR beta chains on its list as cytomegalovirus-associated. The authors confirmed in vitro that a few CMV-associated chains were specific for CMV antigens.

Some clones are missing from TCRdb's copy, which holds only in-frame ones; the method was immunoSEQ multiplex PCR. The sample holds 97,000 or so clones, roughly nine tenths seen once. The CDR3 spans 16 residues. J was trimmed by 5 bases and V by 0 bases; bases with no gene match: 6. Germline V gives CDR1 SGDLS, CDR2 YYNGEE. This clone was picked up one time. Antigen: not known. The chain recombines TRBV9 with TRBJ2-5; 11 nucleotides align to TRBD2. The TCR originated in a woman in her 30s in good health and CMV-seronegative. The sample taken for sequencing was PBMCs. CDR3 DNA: TGTGCCAGCAGCGTAGGGCTAGCGGGGGGTGAGGAGACCCAGTACTTC. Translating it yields CASSVGLAGGEETQYF.